These T cell receptor beta chains were read from a single sample in a study of cytomegalovirus exposure and HLA in healthy donors. Method: immunoSEQ multiplex PCR; TCRdb's copy keeps in-frame clones and lacks some. Of some 130,000 clones in the sample, 89% are singletons; the top ten hold around 1.3%. The material sequenced was PBMCs. The receptor source for this set is a woman aged 18-29 years in good health and CMV-seronegative. Each CDR3 is given with its conserved first and last residue.

CDR3 length,J gene,V gene,CDR3 protein
17,TRBJ2-1,TRBV27,CASSLWSSGLNHNEQFF
10,TRBJ2-7,TRBV7-5,CAPGGPKQYF
16,TRBJ2-7,TRBV27,CASSSRGIGAPYEQYF
14,TRBJ1-2,TRBV6-5,CASSRRQNYYGYTF
16,TRBJ2-5,TRBV5-1,CASSWTSGGVQETQYF
14,TRBJ1-1,TRBV5-4,CASSLGVSNTEAFF
13,TRBJ1-6,TRBV5-4,CASSLQENSPLHF
13,TRBJ1-1,TRBV11-3,CASSLGTQGEAFF
15,TRBJ1-1,TRBV19,CASSIPGQTNTEAFF
17,TRBJ2-2,TRBV6-4,CASSDFSGGRNTGELFF
15,TRBJ2-1,TRBV7-2,CASSLVARALGEQFF
13,TRBJ2-5,TRBV14,CASSQGRTALMYF
18,TRBJ1-6,TRBV7-9,CASSPRPGQGAINSPLHF
15,TRBJ2-1,TRBV7-2,CASSLGRGGMREQFF
13,TRBJ2-7,TRBV13,CASSRQGNYEQYF
16,TRBJ1-2,TRBV9,CASSVGGTGAKYGYTF
15,TRBJ2-1,TRBV5-1,CASSPGGGSYNEQFF
14,TRBJ1-5,TRBV6-1,CASSDREEVQPQHF
13,TRBJ2-2,TRBV9,CASTHGGIGELFF
16,TRBJ1-1,TRBV5-4,CASSSRGWDRDTEAFF
15,TRBJ2-1,TRBV5-4,CASSLVGQGEGEQFF
16,TRBJ2-7,TRBV11-2,CASSLDPGRVGYEQYF
16,TRBJ2-7,TRBV19,CASSIRQGQGTYEQYF
17,TRBJ2-4,TRBV5-1,CASSPQGSGVTKNIQYF
14,TRBJ2-3,TRBV19,CASSIIRGTDTQYF
16,TRBJ2-2,TRBV5-1,CASSSTAGANTGELFF
18,TRBJ2-1,TRBV4-1,CASSQEARTVRPNNEQFF
15,TRBJ1-5,TRBV7-2,CASSSVTGLNQPQHF
16,TRBJ2-7,TRBV5-1,CASSGPLAGGRWEQYF
16,TRBJ2-1,TRBV10-3,CAISESLAGGLYEQFF
13,TRBJ2-1,TRBV7-9,CASSPRTSGGAIF
13,TRBJ1-5,TRBV7-2,CASSRGDSRPQHF
14,TRBJ1-3,TRBV7-8,CASSLALSGNTIYF
14,TRBJ1-3,TRBV27,CASSTTGSGNTIYF
14,TRBJ2-3,TRBV5-1,CASSLVPGADTQYF
15,TRBJ1-1,TRBV5-6,CASSIRTGWNTEAFF
14,TRBJ2-5,TRBV9,CASSADPRGETQYF
14,TRBJ1-2,TRBV7-3,CASSYGQTSSGYTF
15,TRBJ1-1,TRBV4-1,CASSDRQGMNTEAFF
14,TRBJ2-7,TRBV4-1,CASSQWVGDYEQYF
14,TRBJ1-6,TRBV9,CASSSLGYNSPLHF
17,TRBJ2-5,TRBV5-1,CASSLVGPGRSSETQYF